This T cell receptor (beta chain) emerged from a study of blood T cells in healthy people across ages. The CDR3 spans 17 residues. Trimming removed 3 bases from V and 0 bases from J; junction bases left unmatched: 4. Germline values: CDR1 LGHDT, CDR2 YNNKEL (reference sequence). This clonotype was counted a few times. With a J-beta primer mix and a sample-barcoded 5' primer, a second PCR ran 7 to 11 cycles. Unique molecular identifiers of 12 random nucleotides labeled each cDNA. Each CDR3 protein gets one entry after TCRdb re-called the 5' RACE reads with MiXCR. This sample has 1 million or so distinct CDR3 sequences, with 45% found just once.

The specimen was blood. V gene TRBV3-1 combines with J gene TRBJ2-3; TRBD2 agrees at 12 bases. The origin of this receptor is a woman aged 55-70 years in good health. CDR3 nucleotides: TGTGCCAGCAGCCAGAGGACTAGCGGGACTAGCACAGATACGCAGTATTTT. It encodes CASSQRTSGTSTDTQYF.